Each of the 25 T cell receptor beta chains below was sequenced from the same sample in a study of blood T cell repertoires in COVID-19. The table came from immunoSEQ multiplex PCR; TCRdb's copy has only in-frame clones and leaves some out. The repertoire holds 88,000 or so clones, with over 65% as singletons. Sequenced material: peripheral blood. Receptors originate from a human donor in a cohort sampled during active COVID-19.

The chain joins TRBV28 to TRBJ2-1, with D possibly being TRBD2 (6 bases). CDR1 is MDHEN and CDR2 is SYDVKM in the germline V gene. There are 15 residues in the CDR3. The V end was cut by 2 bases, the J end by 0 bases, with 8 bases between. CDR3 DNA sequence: TGTGCCAGCAGTTTAGCGGGGCTCTCCTACAATGAGCAGTTCTTC. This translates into CASSLAGLSYNEQFF.

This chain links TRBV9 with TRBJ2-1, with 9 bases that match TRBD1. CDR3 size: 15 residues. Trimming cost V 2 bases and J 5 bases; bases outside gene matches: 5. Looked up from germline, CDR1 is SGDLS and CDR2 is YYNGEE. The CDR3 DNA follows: TGTGCCAGCAGCGTCGCGGGACAGGGAAACAATGAGCAGTTCTTC. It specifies CASSVAGQGNNEQFF.

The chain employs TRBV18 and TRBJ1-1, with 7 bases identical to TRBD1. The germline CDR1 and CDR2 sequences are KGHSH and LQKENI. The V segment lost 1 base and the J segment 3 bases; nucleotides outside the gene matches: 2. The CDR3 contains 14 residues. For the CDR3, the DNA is TGTGCCAGCTCACCACGTGACAGGGACACTGAAGCTTTCTTT. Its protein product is CASSPRDRDTEAFF.

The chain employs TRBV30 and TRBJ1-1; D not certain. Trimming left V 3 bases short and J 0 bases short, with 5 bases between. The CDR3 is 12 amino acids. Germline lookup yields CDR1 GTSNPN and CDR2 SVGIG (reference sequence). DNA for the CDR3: TGTGCCTGGAGGTCAATGAACACTGAAGCTTTCTTT. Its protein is CAWRSMNTEAFF.

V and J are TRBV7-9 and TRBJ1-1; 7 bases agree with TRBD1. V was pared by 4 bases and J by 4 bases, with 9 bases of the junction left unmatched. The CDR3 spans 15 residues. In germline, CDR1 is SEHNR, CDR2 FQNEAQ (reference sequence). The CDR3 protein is CASSSPTGAPTEAFF. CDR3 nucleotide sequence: TGTGCCAGCAGCTCCCCTACAGGGGCCCCCACTGAAGCTTTCTTT.

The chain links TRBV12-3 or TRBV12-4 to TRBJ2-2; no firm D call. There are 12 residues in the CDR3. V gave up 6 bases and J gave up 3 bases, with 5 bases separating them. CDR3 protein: CASRIDTGELFF. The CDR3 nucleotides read TGTGCCAGCAGAATAGACACCGGGGAGCTGTTTTTT.

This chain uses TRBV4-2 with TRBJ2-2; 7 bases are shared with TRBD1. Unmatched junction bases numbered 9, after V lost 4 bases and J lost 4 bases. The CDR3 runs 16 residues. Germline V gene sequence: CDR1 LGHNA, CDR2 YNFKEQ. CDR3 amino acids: CASSRPRQGGTGELFF. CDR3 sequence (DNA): TGTGCCAGCAGCCGACCGAGACAGGGCGGCACCGGGGAGCTGTTTTTT.

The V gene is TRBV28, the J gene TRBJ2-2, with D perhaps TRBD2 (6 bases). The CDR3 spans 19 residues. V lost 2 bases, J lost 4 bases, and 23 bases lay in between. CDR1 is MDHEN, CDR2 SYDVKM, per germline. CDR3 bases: TGTGCCAGCAGTTTACGACGGACACGGGGGAACATTCCCACCGGGGAGCTGTTTTTT. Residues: CASSLRRTRGNIPTGELFF.

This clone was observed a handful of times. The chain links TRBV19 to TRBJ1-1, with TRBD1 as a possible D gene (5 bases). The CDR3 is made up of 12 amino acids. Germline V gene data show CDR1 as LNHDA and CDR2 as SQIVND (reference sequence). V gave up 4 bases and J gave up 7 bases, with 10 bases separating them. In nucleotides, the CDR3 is TGTGCCAGTAGTACCAGACAGTATGAAGCTTTCTTT. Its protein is CASSTRQYEAFF. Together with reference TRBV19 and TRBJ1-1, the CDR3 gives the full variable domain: DGGITQSPKYLFRKEGQNVTLSCEQNLNHDAMYWYRQDPGQGLRLIYYSQIVNDFQKGDIAEGYSVSREKKESFPLTVTSAQKNPTAFYLCASSTRQYEAFFGQGTRLTVV.

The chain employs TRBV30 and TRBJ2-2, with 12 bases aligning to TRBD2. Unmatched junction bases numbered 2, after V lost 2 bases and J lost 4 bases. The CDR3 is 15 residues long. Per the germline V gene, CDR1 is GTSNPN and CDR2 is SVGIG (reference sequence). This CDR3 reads CAWSLGLAGTGELFF. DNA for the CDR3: TGTGCCTGGAGTTTGGGACTAGCGGGCACCGGGGAGCTGTTTTTT.

The CDR3 region has the DNA TGTGCCAGCAGTATGGGACTCCAAGAGACCCAGTACTTC. Translated, it gives CASSMGLQETQYF. This chain connects TRBV6-5 to TRBJ2-5; weak D call: TRBD2 (6 bases). Germline CDR1 reads MNHEY; CDR2 reads SVGAGI. This CDR3 is 13 amino acids long. The V and J ends lost 5 bases and 1 base respectively, with 8 bases between them.

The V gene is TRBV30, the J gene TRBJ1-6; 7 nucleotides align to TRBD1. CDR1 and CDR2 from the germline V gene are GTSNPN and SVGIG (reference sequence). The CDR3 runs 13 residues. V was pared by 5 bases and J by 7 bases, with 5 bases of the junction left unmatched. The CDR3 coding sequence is TGTGCCTGGGAAAAACAGGGGAATTCACCCCTCCACTTT. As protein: CAWEKQGNSPLHF.

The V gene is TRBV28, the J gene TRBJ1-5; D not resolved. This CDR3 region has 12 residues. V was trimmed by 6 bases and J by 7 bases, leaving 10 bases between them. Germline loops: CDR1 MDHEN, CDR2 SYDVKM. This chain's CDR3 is CASSLERQPQHF. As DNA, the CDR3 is TGTGCCAGCAGCCTAGAAAGGCAGCCCCAGCATTTT.

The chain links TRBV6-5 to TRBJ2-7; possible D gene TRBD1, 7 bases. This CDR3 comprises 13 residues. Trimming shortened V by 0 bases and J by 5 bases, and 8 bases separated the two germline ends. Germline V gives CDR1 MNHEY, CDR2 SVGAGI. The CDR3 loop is CASSYSRGDEQYF. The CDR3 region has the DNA TGTGCCAGCAGTTACTCCAGGGGGGACGAGCAGTACTTC.

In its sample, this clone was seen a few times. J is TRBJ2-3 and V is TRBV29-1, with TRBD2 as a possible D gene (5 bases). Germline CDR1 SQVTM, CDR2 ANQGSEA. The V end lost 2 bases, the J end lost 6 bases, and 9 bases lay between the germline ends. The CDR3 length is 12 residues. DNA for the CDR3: TGCAGCGTTGAAACGGACTTGGATACGCAGTATTTT. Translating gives CSVETDLDTQYF.

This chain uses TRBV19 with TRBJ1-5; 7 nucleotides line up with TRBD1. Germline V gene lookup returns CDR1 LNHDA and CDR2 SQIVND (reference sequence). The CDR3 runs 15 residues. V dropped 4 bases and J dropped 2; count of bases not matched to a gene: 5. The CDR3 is CASSRQGLGNQPQHF. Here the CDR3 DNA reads TGTGCCAGTAGTAGACAGGGTTTGGGCAATCAGCCCCAGCATTTT.

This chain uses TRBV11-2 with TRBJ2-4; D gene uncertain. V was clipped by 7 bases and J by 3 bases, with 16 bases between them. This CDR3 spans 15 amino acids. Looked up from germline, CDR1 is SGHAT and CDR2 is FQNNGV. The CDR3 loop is CASTPNAGGKNIQYF. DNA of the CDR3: TGTGCCAGCACCCCCAACGCCGGTGGCAAAAACATTCAGTACTTC.

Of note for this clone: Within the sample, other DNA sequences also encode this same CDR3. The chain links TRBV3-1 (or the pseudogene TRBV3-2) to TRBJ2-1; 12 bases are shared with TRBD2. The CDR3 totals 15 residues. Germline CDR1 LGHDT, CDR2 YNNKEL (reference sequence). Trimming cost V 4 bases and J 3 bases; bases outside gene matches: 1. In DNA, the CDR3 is TGTGCCAGCAGCCCGACTAGCGGGAGCTACAATGAGCAGTTCTTC. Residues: CASSPTSGSYNEQFF.

The CDR3 is CASSYHGQGGTGELFF. The CDR3 nucleotides are TGTGCCAGCAGTTATCATGGACAGGGCGGCACCGGGGAGCTGTTTTTT. The chain couples TRBV25-1 to TRBJ2-2; the match to TRBD1 covers 8 bases. The CDR3 sequence is 16 residues long. The V and J ends lost 5 bases and 4 bases, in that order; junction bases with no gene match: 9. Germline loops: CDR1 MGHDK, CDR2 SYGVNS.

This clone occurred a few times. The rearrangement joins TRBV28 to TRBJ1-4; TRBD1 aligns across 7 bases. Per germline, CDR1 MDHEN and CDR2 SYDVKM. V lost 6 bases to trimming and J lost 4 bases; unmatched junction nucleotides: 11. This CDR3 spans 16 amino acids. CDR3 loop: CASSPSGGQINEKLFF. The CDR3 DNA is TGTGCCAGCAGCCCTAGTGGGGGACAGATTAATGAAAAACTGTTTTTT.

The chain's CDR3 is CARELRNWGTGAYNEQYF. CDR3 bases: TGTGCCAGAGAGTTACGCAATTGGGGGACAGGGGCGTACAACGAGCAGTACTTC. The chain couples TRBV7-3 to TRBJ2-7, with 10 bases lining up with TRBD1. The CDR3 is made up of 18 amino acids. Germline V gene lookup returns CDR1 SGHTA and CDR2 FQGTGA. Germline trimming cut 9 bases from V and 5 bases from J; bases unmatched to any gene: 22.

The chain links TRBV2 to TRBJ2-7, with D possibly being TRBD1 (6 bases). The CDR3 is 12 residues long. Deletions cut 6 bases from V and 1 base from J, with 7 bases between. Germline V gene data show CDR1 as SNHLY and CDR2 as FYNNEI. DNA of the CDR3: TGTGCCAGCAGAGGGGGTTCCTACGAGCAGTACTTC. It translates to CASRGGSYEQYF.

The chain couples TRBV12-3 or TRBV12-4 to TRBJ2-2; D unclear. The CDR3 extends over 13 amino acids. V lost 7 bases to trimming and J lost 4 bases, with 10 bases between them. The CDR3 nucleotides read TGTGCCAGCACCCGAACTGTCACCGGGGAGCTGTTTTTT. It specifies CASTRTVTGELFF.

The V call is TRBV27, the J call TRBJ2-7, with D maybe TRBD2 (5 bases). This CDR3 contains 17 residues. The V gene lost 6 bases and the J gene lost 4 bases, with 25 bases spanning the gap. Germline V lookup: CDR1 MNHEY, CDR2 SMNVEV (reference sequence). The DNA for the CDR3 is TGTGCCAGCAGGAGTTCTGGACGTACAATCGGGATTTACGAGCAGTACTTC. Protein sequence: CASRSSGRTIGIYEQYF.

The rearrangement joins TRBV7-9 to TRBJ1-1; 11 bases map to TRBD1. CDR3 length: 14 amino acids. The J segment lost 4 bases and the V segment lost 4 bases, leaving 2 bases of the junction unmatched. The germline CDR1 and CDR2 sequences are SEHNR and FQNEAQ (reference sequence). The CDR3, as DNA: TGTGCCAGCAGCTCCGGGACAGGGGGCACTGAAGCTTTCTTT. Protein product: CASSSGTGGTEAFF.